One and the same sample provided the 13 T cell receptor beta chains below, sequenced in a study of blood T cell repertoires in COVID-19. The protocol was immunoSEQ multiplex PCR, while the TCRdb copy is restricted to in-frame clones and leaves out a portion. The profile shows 150,000 to 200,000 clones, roughly 87% of them singletons. Sequencing was carried out using PBMCs or T cells enriched from blood (not recorded which). Receptors originate from a woman between 50 and 59 years old who had recovered from COVID-19.

V and J are TRBV5-1 and TRBJ2-7, with TRBD1 matching 10 bases. The CDR3 extends over 15 amino acids. V lost 0 bases, J lost 4 bases, and 4 bases stayed unmatched. In germline, CDR1 is SGHRS, CDR2 YFSETQ. DNA of the CDR3: TGCGCCAGCAGCTTGGCCGGGACAGGGGTTTACGAGCAGTACTTC. This gives the protein CASSLAGTGVYEQYF.

Written as DNA, the CDR3 is TGTGCCAGCAGCTATACTAGCGGGAGGGCTGTTGAGCAGTTCTTC. It specifies CASSYTSGRAVEQFF. The genes are TRBV11-2 and TRBJ2-1; 13 nucleotides align to TRBD2. The CDR3 contains 15 residues. Per germline, CDR1 SGHAT and CDR2 FQNNGV. Germline trimming cut 4 bases from V and 9 bases from J; bases unmatched to any gene: 6.

This sequence joins TRBV5-1 and TRBJ1-5; 7 nucleotides agree with TRBD1. Germline V CDR1 and CDR2: SGHRS, YFSETQ. The trim removed 5 bases at V and 7 bases at J, leaving 9 bases unmatched. The CDR3 runs 14 residues. Written as DNA, the CDR3 is TGCGCCAGCAGGGCCGGACAGGATGGGCAGCCCCAGCATTTT. Encoded protein: CASRAGQDGQPQHF.

The V call is TRBV5-1, the J call TRBJ2-3; 10 positions match TRBD2. CDR1 is SGHRS, CDR2 YFSETQ, per germline. This CDR3 has 14 residues. J gave up 6 bases and V 2 bases, and 3 bases lay outside the gene matches. The CDR3 protein is CASSLGTSVDTQYF. The CDR3 region has the DNA TGCGCCAGCAGCTTAGGGACTAGCGTGGATACGCAGTATTTT.

This rearrangement joins TRBV30 to TRBJ2-5; D gene uncertain. Trimming shortened V by 0 bases and J by 4 bases, and 9 bases separated the two germline ends. Germline CDR1 and CDR2: GTSNPN and SVGIG (reference sequence). This CDR3 spans 13 amino acids. The CDR3 loop is CAWSVLPGETQYF. The DNA of the CDR3 is TGTGCCTGGAGTGTACTTCCGGGAGAGACCCAGTACTTC.

The chain's CDR3 is CSVVAGAGGEAFF. CDR3 in DNA: TGCAGCGTTGTTGCAGGGGCTGGCGGTGAAGCTTTCTTT. The chain has TRBV29-1 and TRBJ1-1, with D perhaps matching TRBD1 (6 bases). V was clipped by 4 bases and J by 7 bases, with 16 bases between them. The germline CDR1 and CDR2 sequences are SQVTM and ANQGSEA. This CDR3 region has 13 residues.

The genes are TRBV12-3 or TRBV12-4 and TRBJ1-2, with D maybe TRBD1 (5 bases). The CDR3 has 13 residues. V was cut by 8 bases and J by 2 bases, with 12 bases left in between. The CDR3 here is CASRQGGNYGYTF. DNA of the CDR3: TGTGCCAGCCGCCAGGGTGGGAACTATGGCTACACCTTC.

The chain couples TRBV19 to TRBJ2-5, with 8 positions matching TRBD1. With V trimmed by 5 bases and J by 4 bases, 6 bases remained unmatched. The CDR3 extends over 14 amino acids. Germline V lookup: CDR1 LNHDA, CDR2 SQIVND (reference sequence). Written as DNA, the CDR3 is TGTGCCAGTAGTTCGGACAGGGTTTCAGAGACCCAGTACTTC. Residues: CASSSDRVSETQYF.

This clone has just a few counts. The chain combines TRBV11-3 with TRBJ2-7, with 7 bases identical to TRBD1. The CDR3 spans 14 residues. V dropped 1 base and J dropped 1; count of bases not matched to a gene: 1. Germline V lookup: CDR1 SGHNT, CDR2 YENEEA. The CDR3 spells CASSLGGQSYEQYF. The CDR3 DNA reads as TGTGCCAGCAGCTTAGGGGGACAGTCCTACGAGCAGTACTTC.

The V and J genes are TRBV7-3 and TRBJ2-1; 9 positions match TRBD2. The germline V gene has CDR1 SGHTA and CDR2 FQGTGA. After removal of 2 bases from V and 7 bases from J, the junction contained 18 bases not matched to a gene. The CDR3 is 19 residues long. The CDR3 region is CASSLLGELAGSGGNEQFF. CDR3 nucleotide sequence: TGTGCCAGCAGCTTACTTGGGGAACTAGCGGGTTCCGGTGGGAATGAGCAGTTCTTC.

This chain uses TRBV5-6 with TRBJ1-6; TRBD1 agrees at 9 bases. The CDR3 has 14 amino acids. CDR1 and CDR2 from the germline V gene are SGHDT and YYEEEE. Trimming cost V 2 bases and J 10 bases; bases outside gene matches: 4. In DNA form, the CDR3 reads TGTGCCAGCAGCTTAGGGACAGGGTTCTCACCCCTCCACTTT. Its protein is CASSLGTGFSPLHF.

V is TRBV7-6 and J is TRBJ2-7, with 9 bases that match TRBD2. V lost 1 base and J lost 3; bases outside the gene matches: 4. Germline lookup yields CDR1 SGHVS and CDR2 FNYEAQ. The CDR3 has 15 residues. CDR3 protein: CASSLGAGGGYEQYF. The CDR3 nucleotides read TGTGCCAGCAGCTTAGGGGCGGGAGGGGGCTACGAGCAGTACTTC.

The CDR3 DNA is TGCAGCGTTACCGGACAGGGACACTATGGCTACACCTTC. This codes for CSVTGQGHYGYTF. V usage is TRBV29-1 and J usage is TRBJ1-2; the match to TRBD1 covers 8 bases. Germline V gives CDR1 SQVTM, CDR2 ANQGSEA. Unmatched junction bases numbered 5, after V lost 5 bases and J lost 3 bases. This CDR3 spans 13 amino acids.